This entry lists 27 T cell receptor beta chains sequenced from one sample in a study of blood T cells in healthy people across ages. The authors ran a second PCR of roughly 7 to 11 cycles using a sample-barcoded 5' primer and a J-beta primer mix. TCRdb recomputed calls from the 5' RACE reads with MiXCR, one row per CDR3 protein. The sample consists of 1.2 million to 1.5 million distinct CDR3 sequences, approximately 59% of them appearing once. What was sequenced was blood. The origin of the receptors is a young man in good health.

The DNA of the CDR3 is TGTGCCATTTCAAACCTTAGACAGGGGCCATCCTACGAGCAGTTCTTC. This sequence encodes CAISNLRQGPSYEQFF. The chain uses TRBV7-9 and TRBJ2-1; 8 bases agree with TRBD1. Losses at the gene ends were 10 bases for V and 10 bases for J; bases not matched to a gene: 21. The CDR3 is made up of 16 amino acids. Germline V gene data show CDR1 as SEHNR and CDR2 as FQNEAQ (reference sequence). Combining the CDR3 with reference TRBV7-9 and TRBJ2-1 gives the whole variable domain DTGVSQNPRHKITKRGQNVTFRCDPISEHNRLYWYRQTLGQGPEFLTYFQNEAQLEKSRLLSDRFSAERPKGSFSTLEIQRTEQGDSAMYLCAISNLRQGPSYEQFFGPGTRLTVL.

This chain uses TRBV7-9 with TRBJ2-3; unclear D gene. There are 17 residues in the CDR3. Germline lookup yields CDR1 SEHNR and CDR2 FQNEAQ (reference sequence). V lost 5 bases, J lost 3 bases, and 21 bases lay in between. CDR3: CASSPGIGKIRTDTQYF. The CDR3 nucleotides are TGTGCCAGCAGCCCCGGCATTGGCAAAATACGGACAGATACGCAGTATTTT.

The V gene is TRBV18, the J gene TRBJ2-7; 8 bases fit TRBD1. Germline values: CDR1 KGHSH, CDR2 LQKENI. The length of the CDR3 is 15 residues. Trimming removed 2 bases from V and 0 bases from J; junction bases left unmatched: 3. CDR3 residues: CASSPTGGSSYEQYV. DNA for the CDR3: TGTGCCAGCTCACCAACAGGGGGTAGCTCCTACGAGCAGTACGTC.

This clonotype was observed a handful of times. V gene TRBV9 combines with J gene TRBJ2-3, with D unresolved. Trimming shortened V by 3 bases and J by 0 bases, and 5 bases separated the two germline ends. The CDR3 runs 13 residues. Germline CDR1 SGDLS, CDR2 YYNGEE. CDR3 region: CASSAASTDTQYF. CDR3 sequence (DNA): TGTGCCAGCAGCGCCGCGAGCACAGATACGCAGTATTTT.

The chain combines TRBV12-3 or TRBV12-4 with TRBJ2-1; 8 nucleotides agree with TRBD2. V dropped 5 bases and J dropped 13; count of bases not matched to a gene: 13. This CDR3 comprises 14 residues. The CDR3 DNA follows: TGTGCCAGCAGTCCCCGGGGAGCGGGAGAAGTTCAGTTCTTC. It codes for CASSPRGAGEVQFF.

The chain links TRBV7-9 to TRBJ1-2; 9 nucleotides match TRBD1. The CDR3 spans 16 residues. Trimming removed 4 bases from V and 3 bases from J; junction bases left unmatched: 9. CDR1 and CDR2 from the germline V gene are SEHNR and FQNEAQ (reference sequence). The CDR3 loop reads CASSSSPDRGDYGYTF. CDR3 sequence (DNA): TGTGCCAGCAGCTCGTCCCCAGACAGGGGGGACTATGGCTACACCTTC. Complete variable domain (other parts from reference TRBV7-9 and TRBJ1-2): DTGVSQNPRHKITKRGQNVTFRCDPISEHNRLYWYRQTLGQGPEFLTYFQNEAQLEKSRLLSDRFSAERPKGSFSTLEIQRTEQGDSAMYLCASSSSPDRGDYGYTFGSGTRLTVV.

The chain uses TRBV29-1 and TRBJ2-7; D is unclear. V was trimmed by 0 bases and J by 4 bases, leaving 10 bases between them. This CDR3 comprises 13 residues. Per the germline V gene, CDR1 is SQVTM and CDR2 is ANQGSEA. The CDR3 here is CSVEEGRQYEQYF. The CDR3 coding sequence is TGCAGCGTTGAAGAAGGCAGGCAGTACGAGCAGTACTTC.

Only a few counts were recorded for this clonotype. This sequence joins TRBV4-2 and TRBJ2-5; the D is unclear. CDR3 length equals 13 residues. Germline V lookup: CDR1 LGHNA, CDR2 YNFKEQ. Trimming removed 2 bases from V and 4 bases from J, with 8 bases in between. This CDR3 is CASSQWVGETQYF. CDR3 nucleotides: TGTGCCAGCAGCCAATGGGTTGGAGAGACCCAGTACTTC.

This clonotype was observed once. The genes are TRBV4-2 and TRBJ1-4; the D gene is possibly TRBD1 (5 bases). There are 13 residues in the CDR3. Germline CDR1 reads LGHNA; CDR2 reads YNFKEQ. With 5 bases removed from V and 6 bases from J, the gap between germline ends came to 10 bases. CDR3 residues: CASSERGDEKLFF. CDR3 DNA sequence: TGTGCCAGCAGCGAAAGGGGAGATGAAAAACTGTTTTTT.

The CDR3 sequence is CASSSGTGVPGTEAFF. The CDR3 DNA follows: TGTGCCAGCTCCTCCGGGACAGGGGTCCCTGGCACTGAAGCTTTCTTT. The chain is built from TRBV6-1 and TRBJ1-1; 10 bases align to TRBD1. This CDR3 comprises 16 residues. Germline-derived CDR1 and CDR2 are MNHNS and SASEGT. Trimming cost V 8 bases and J 4 bases; bases outside gene matches: 13.

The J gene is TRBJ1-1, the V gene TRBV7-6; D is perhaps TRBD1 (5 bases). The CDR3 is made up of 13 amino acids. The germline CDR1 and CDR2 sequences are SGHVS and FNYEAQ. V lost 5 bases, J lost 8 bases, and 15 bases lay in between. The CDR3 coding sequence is TGTGCCAGCAGCATAGGGTCCGGGGCGGAAGCTTTCTTT. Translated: CASSIGSGAEAFF.

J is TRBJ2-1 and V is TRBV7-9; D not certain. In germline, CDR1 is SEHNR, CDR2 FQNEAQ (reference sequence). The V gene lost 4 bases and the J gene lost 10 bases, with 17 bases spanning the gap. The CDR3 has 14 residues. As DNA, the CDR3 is TGTGCCAGCAGCTCACTTCCGACTGGACGGGAGCAGTTCTTC. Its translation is CASSSLPTGREQFF.

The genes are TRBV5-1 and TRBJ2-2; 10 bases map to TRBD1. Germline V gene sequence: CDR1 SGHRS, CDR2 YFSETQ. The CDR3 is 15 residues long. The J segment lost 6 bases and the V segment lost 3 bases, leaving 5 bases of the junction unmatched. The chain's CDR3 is CASSSPGQGAGELFF. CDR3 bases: TGCGCCAGCAGCTCGCCCGGACAGGGGGCCGGGGAGCTGTTTTTT.

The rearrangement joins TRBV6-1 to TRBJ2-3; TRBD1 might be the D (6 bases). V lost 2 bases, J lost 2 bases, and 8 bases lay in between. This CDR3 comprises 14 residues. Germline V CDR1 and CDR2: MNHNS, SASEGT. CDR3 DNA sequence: TGTGCCAGCAGTGAACAGGGGATCACAGATACGCAGTATTTT. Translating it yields CASSEQGITDTQYF.

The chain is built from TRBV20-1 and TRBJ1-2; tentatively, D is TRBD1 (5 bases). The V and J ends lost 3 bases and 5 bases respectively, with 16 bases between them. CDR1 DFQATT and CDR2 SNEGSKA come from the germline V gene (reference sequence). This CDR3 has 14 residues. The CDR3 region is CSASPGTGVYGYTF. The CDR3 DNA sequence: TGCAGTGCTAGTCCCGGGACCGGTGTTTATGGCTACACCTTC.

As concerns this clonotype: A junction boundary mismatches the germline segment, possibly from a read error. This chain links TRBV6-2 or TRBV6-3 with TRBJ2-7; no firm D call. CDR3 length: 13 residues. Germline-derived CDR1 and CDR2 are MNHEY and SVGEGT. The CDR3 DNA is TGTGCCAGCAGTGACTCTTTGATTTACGAGCAGTACTTC. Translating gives CASSDSLIYEQYF.

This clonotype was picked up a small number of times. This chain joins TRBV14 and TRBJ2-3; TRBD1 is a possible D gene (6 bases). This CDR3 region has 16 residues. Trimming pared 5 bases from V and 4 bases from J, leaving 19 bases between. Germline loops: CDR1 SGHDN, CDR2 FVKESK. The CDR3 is CASSERVGALADTQYF. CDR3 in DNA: TGTGCCAGCAGCGAACGTGTGGGGGCGTTGGCAGATACGCAGTATTTT.

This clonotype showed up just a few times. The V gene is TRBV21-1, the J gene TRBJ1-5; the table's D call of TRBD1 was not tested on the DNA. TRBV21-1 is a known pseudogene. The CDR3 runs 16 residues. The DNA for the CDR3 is TGTGCCAGCCCTAGGTCGACAGGGGCGGTTGATCAGCCCCAGCATTTT. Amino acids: CASPRSTGAVDQPQHF.

The CDR3 DNA is TGTGCCAGCAGCCGCCCTACAAAGGGCTACGAGCAGTACTTC. It codes for CASSRPTKGYEQYF. V is TRBV13 and J is TRBJ2-7; no reliable D call. Germline V gene lookup returns CDR1 PRHDT and CDR2 FYEKMQ (reference sequence). Trimming stripped 5 bases from V and 3 bases from J, with 14 bases between. This CDR3 spans 14 amino acids.

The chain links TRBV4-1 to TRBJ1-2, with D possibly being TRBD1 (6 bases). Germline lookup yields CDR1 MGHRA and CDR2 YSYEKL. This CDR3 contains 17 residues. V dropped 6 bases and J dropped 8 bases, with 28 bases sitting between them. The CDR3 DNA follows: TGCGCCAGCAGACAATTGGCGGTGGGGGCACCGATGGAGGGCTACACCTTC. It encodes CASRQLAVGAPMEGYTF.

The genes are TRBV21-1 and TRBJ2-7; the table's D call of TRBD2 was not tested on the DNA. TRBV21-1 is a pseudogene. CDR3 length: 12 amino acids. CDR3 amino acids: CASPQRVYEQYF. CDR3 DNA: TGTGCCAGTCCCCAGAGGGTCTACGAGCAGTACTTC.

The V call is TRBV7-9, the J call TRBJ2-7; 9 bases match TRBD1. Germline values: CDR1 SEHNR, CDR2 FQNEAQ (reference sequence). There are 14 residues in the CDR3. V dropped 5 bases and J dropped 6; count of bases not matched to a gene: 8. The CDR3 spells CASSISGTGSEQYF. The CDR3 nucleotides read TGTGCCAGCAGCATCTCCGGGACAGGGAGCGAGCAGTACTTC.

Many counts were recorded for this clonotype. The CDR3 region has the DNA TGCGCCAGCAGCCAAGGACAGACCTACGAGCAGTACTTC. Its protein product is CASSQGQTYEQYF. The genes are TRBV4-1 and TRBJ2-7, with D perhaps TRBD1 (5 bases). V was shortened by 1 base and J by 2 bases, with 6 bases between the two germline ends. CDR1 is MGHRA, CDR2 YSYEKL, per germline. The CDR3 length is 13 residues.

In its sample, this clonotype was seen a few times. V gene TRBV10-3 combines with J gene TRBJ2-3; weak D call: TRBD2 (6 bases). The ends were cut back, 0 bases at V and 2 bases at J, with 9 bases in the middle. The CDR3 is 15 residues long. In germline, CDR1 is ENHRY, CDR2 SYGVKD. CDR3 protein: CAISESAGSTDTQYF. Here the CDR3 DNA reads TGTGCCATCAGTGAGTCGGCGGGGTCCACAGATACGCAGTATTTT.

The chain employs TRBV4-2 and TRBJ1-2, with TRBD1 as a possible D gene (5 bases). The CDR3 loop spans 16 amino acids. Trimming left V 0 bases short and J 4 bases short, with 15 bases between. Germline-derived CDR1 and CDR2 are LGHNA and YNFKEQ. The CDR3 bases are TGTGCCAGCAGCCAAGACCTAGGAGGGACCCTCTATGGCTACACCTTC. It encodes CASSQDLGGTLYGYTF.

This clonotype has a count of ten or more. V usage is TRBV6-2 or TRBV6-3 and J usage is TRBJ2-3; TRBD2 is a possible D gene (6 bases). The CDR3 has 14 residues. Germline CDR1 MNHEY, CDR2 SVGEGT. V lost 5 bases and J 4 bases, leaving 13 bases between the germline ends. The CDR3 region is CASSGSSGADTQYF. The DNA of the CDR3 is TGTGCCAGCAGTGGAAGTAGCGGTGCAGATACGCAGTATTTT.

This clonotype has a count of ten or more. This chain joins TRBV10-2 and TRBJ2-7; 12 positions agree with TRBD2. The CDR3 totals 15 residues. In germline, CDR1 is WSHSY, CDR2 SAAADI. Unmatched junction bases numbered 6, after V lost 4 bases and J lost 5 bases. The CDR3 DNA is TGCGCCAGCAGTGTGACTAGCGGGAGTCTCCACGAGCAGTACTTC. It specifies CASSVTSGSLHEQYF.